This T cell receptor (beta chain) was documented in a study of Tregs in tolerant kidney transplant recipients. Regarding the study as a whole: The most relevant donor-specific Treg TCRbeta repertoire apparently came from expansion with activated donor B cells.

V was trimmed by 0 bases and J by 0 bases, leaving 7 bases between them. Germline V gene lookup returns CDR1 SGHRS and CDR2 YFSETQ. The CDR3 contains 14 residues. Mixed chimerism was transient after nonmyeloablative marrow transplants from related graft donors. The table came from immunoSEQ multiplex PCR; TCRdb's copy has only in-frame clones and leaves some out. The sample totals about 31,000 clones. As regards this clone: Its antigen remains unknown. With the read ending 3 residues before the CDR3 end, the germline J gene is used to fill in that end.

This sample comprised CD4+ T cells from blood (PBMCs), obtained 24 months after the transplant. The sequence was obtained from a human patient who received a combined kidney and bone marrow transplant. The graft donor may have given rise to some T cells. J is TRBJ2-7 and V is TRBV5-1; D unresolved. CDR3 in amino acids: CASSLVPDSYEQYF. The covered CDR3 bases are TGCGCCAGCAGCTTGGTTCCAGACTCCTACGAG.